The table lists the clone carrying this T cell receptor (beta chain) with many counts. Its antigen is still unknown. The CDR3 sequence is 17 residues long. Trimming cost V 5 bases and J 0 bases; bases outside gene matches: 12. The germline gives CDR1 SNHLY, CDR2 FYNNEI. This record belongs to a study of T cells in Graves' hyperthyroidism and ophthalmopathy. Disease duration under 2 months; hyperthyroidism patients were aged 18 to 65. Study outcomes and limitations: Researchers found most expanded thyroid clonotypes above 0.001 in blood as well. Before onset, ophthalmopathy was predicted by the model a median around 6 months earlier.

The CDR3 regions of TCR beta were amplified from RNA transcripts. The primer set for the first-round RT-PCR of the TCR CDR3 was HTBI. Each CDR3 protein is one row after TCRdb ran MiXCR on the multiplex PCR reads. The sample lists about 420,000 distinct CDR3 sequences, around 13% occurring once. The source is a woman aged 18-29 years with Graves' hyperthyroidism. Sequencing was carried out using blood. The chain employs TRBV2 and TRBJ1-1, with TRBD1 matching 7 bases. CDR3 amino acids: CASSIRQGNQMNTEAFF. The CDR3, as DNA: TGTGCCAGCAGTATCCGACAGGGTAACCAAATGAACACTGAAGCTTTCTTT.